The rows below give T cell receptor beta chains drawn from one sample of a study of blood T cell repertoires in COVID-19. Generated by immunoSEQ multiplex PCR, the TCRdb table keeps only in-frame clones and is missing some. Of more than 200,000 clones listed, roughly nine tenths are singletons. Sequenced input: peripheral blood. Receptors originate from a man aged 18 to 29 with active or convalescent COVID-19. Each CDR3 is given with its conserved first and last residue. The D gene is left open where the match is weak. A clone size is listed for some rows: how often the clone was seen (once, few, many), or a class if it is expanded.

CDR3 protein	CDR3 DNA	J gene	V gene	D gene	clone size
CASSLGQGSTTGELFF	TGTGCCAGCAGCTTGGGACAGGGAAGTACGACCGGGGAGCTGTTTTTT	TRBJ2-2	TRBV7-9	TRBD1	NA
CASSDGDSSYNEQFF	TGTGCCAGCAGTGATGGGGACAGCTCCTACAATGAGCAGTTCTTC	TRBJ2-1	TRBV6-4	TRBD1	NA
CASSPGGANTEAFF	TGTGCCAGCTCACCAGGAGGGGCTAACACTGAAGCTTTCTTT	TRBJ1-1	TRBV18	NA	NA
CASSYGLAGGPYAQYF	TGTGCCAGCAGTTACGGACTAGCGGGGGGCCCCTACGCGCAGTACTTC	TRBJ2-7	TRBV6-2/TRBV6-3	TRBD2	NA
CASSYGGRGYTF	TGTGCCAGCAGTTACGGGGGGAGAGGCTACACCTTC	TRBJ1-2	TRBV6-5	NA	NA
CASSRQGNYGYTF	TGTGCCAGCAGTCGACAGGGGAACTATGGCTACACCTTC	TRBJ1-2	TRBV12-3/TRBV12-4	TRBD1	NA
CASSPPLGLEAFF	TGTGCCAGCAGCCCCCCTCTGGGGCTCGAAGCTTTCTTT	TRBJ1-1	TRBV9	NA	NA
CASRRSTYEQYF	TGTGCCAGCAGACGGAGCACCTACGAGCAGTACTTC	TRBJ2-7	TRBV12-3/TRBV12-4	NA	NA
CASSYERRSSNYGYTF	TGTGCCAGCAGCTACGAAAGGAGATCATCTAACTATGGCTACACCTTC	TRBJ1-2	TRBV11-1	NA	NA
CASSQAGGAPYEQYF	TGTGCCAGCAGCCAAGCTGGGGGGGCCCCCTACGAGCAGTACTTC	TRBJ2-7	TRBV3-1/TRBV3-2	NA	NA
CASRSGLHSSNYGYTF	TGTGCCAGCAGGTCAGGCCTCCACTCTTCTAACTATGGCTACACCTTC	TRBJ1-2	TRBV7-9	NA	NA
CASSLRLAGDAAGELFF	TGTGCCAGCAGCTTAAGACTAGCGGGGGATGCCGCCGGGGAGCTGTTTTTT	TRBJ2-2	TRBV7-3	TRBD2	NA
CASSFDDRSWKKEPQHF	TGTGCCAGCAGCTTCGACGACAGGTCCTGGAAGAAGGAGCCCCAGCATTTT	TRBJ1-5	TRBV7-6	NA	NA
CASSYQGSYGYTF	TGTGCCAGCAGCTATCAGGGGAGCTATGGCTACACCTTC	TRBJ1-2	TRBV7-9	NA	few
CSVEQDTDTQYF	TGCAGCGTTGAACAGGACACAGATACGCAGTATTTT	TRBJ2-3	TRBV29-1	NA	NA
CASSLRTGDTEAFF	TGCGCCAGCAGCTTGCGGACAGGGGACACTGAAGCTTTCTTT	TRBJ1-1	TRBV5-1	TRBD1	NA
CASSVAGAASYEQYF	TGTGCCAGCAGTGTAGCGGGAGCGGCGTCCTACGAGCAGTACTTC	TRBJ2-7	TRBV6-1	TRBD2	NA
CASRPRLVNEQFF	TGTGCAAGTCGCCCCCGACTAGTCAATGAGCAGTTCTTC	TRBJ2-1	TRBV12-2	NA	NA
CASSYVGQPLNDEQFF	TGTGCCAGCAGTTACGTTGGACAGCCCCTCAACGATGAGCAGTTCTTC	TRBJ2-1	TRBV6-2/TRBV6-3	NA	NA
CASSLYREKYNEQFF	TGTGCCAGCAGCTTATACCGGGAGAAATACAATGAGCAGTTCTTC	TRBJ2-1	TRBV7-2	NA	NA
CASSTTSGGVYEQYF	TGTGCCAGCAGCACTACTAGCGGGGGGGTTTACGAGCAGTACTTC	TRBJ2-7	TRBV5-6	TRBD2	NA
CASSQELGENTEAFF	TGTGCCAGCAGCCAAGAATTAGGGGAAAACACTGAAGCTTTCTTT	TRBJ1-1	TRBV14	NA	NA
CASRQDRANTEAFF	TGTGCCAGCAGACAAGACAGGGCGAACACTGAAGCTTTCTTT	TRBJ1-1	TRBV6-4	TRBD1	NA
CASRPGTPQETQYF	TGTGCCAGCAGACCCGGGACACCTCAAGAGACCCAGTACTTC	TRBJ2-5	TRBV6-5	NA	NA
CASSFPRGGTGGNQPQHF	TGTGCCAGCAGCTTCCCCCGAGGGGGGACAGGGGGCAATCAGCCCCAGCATTTT	TRBJ1-5	TRBV5-6	TRBD1	NA